This T cell receptor beta chain was retrieved from a study of post-analysis software for immune sequencing data. Whole-study findings and limits: About 5 TRBV segments appeared more often in patients than in controls, and TRBV5-6, TRBV5-1 and TRBV20-1 were among these. Those with multiple sclerosis, the patient group, showed significantly lower normalized Chao1 diversity than controls. With F measure, samples from one preparation batch clustered together strongly.

For this clonotype: Its target is not known.

Unique molecular identifiers were present in the TCR beta cDNA libraries. TCRdb analysed the PCR reads with MiXCR anew, one entry per CDR3 protein. This sample has about 770,000 distinct CDR3 sequences; about half occur once, and the top ten carry roughly 4.4%. CDR3 length: 16 residues. J was trimmed by 7 bases and V by 1 base; bases with no gene match: 10. Germline V gene sequence: CDR1 SGHRS, CDR2 YFSETQ. The chain has TRBV5-1 and TRBJ2-1, with 8 bases lining up with TRBD2. This receptor was identified in a girl under 18 with multiple sclerosis. Sequencing input: blood. The DNA of the CDR3 is TGCGCCAGCAGCTTGTTAGGGACTAGTAGGAAGAATGAGCAGTTCTTC. It specifies CASSLLGTSRKNEQFF.